Below, 13 T cell receptor beta chains from the same sample are listed, as sequenced in a study of tumor-infiltrating lymphocytes in primary liver carcinoma. The tissue used was unsorted bulk material of roughly 17-31 mg. RNA and DNA were co-extracted from it with the AllPrep DNA/RNA mini kit. Starting material of 500 ng total RNA yielded TCR beta cDNA via a constant-region primer. Modified slightly, ARM-PCR produced TCR beta libraries over three nested multiplex PCR rounds. TRBV1-TRBV30 forward primers and a C-beta reverse primer were used in the first two PCR rounds, which each ran for approximately 10 cycles. TCRdb reprocessed the multiplex PCR reads with MiXCR, giving one entry per CDR3 protein. The sample includes roughly 190,000 distinct CDR3 sequences, roughly 80% of them seen just once. The sequencing input was tumor tissue from primary liver carcinoma. These receptors originate from a man between 40 and 49 years old with primary liver carcinoma and hepatitis B virus infection.

Comment on this clonotype: At one boundary the junction diverges from the germline segment, which might be a read error. The rearrangement links TRBV28 to TRBJ1-4; D is unclear. The CDR3 totals 14 residues. From germline, CDR1 is MDHEN and CDR2 SYDVKM. This CDR3 is CVSRSGEENEKLFF. DNA for the CDR3: TGTGTCAGCAGATCGGGAGAGGAAAATGAAAAACTGTTTTTT.

The V and J genes are TRBV10-3 and TRBJ1-5; D gene uncertain. Germline V lookup: CDR1 ENHRY, CDR2 SYGVKD. The CDR3 covers 14 residues. In nucleotides, the CDR3 is TGTGCTATTAGTGAGCGGGGAGCGAGTCAGCCCCAGCATTTT. This encodes CAISERGASQPQHF.

Regarding this clonotype: The junction differs from germline at one of its ends, possibly a read error. The chain recombines TRBV6-5 with TRBJ1-4; the D gene is possibly TRBD1 (5 bases). This CDR3 contains 16 residues. The V gene's germline CDR1 is MNHEY and CDR2 SVGAGI. CDR3 sequence reads: CAISYSSGTSNEKLYF. CDR3 bases: TGTGCCATCAGTTACTCGTCCGGGACGTCAAATGAAAAACTGTATTTT.

The chain uses TRBV14 and TRBJ2-1; D may be TRBD2 (5 bases). Trimming removed 6 bases from V and 5 bases from J, with 20 bases in between. The CDR3 contains 16 residues. Germline CDR1 SGHDN, CDR2 FVKESK. The CDR3 here is CASSAIARRVNNEQFF. The CDR3 DNA reads as TGTGCCAGCAGTGCCATAGCGAGACGGGTAAACAATGAGCAGTTCTTC.

This clonotype has a count of ten or more. This rearrangement joins TRBV6-1 to TRBJ1-5; D is uncertain. This CDR3 is built from 11 residues. Germline lookup yields CDR1 MNHNS and CDR2 SASEGT. Trimming took 4 bases from V and 8 from J, leaving 6 bases between them. CDR3 amino acids: CASSGLEPQHF. The CDR3 bases are TGTGCCAGCAGTGGCCTCGAGCCCCAGCATTTT.

V is TRBV7-9 and J is TRBJ2-3; TRBD1 matches at 11 bases. Germline V gene data show CDR1 as SEHNR and CDR2 as FQNEAQ (reference sequence). The CDR3 extends over 15 amino acids. The ends lost 7 bases at V and 12 bases at J; junction bases unmatched: 15. In DNA, the CDR3 is TGTGCCAGCACTGATCCGGGACAGGGGGTCAAGACACAGTATTTT. This encodes CASTDPGQGVKTQYF.

With respect to this clonotype: This may arise from a read error, as a much more abundant clone is one base away. CDR3 nucleotides: TGTGCCAGCAGCGTAGATCAGGGCCCACCCCTCCACTTT. Translating gives CASSVDQGPPLHF. This chain uses TRBV9 with TRBJ1-6; possible D gene TRBD1, 5 bases. The germline gives CDR1 SGDLS, CDR2 YYNGEE. V lost 0 bases, J lost 11 bases, and 9 bases lay in between. The CDR3 runs 13 residues. Using reference TRBV9 and TRBJ1-6 for the parts outside the CDR3, the full variable domain is DSGVTQTPKHLITATGQRVTLRCSPRSGDLSVYWYQQSLDQGLQFLIQYYNGEERAKGNILERFSAQQFPDLHSELNLSSLELGDSALYFCASSVDQGPPLHFGNGTRLTVT.

Comment on this clonotype: A read error may account for a junction end that differs from germline. The V and J genes are TRBV29-1 and TRBJ1-1; D unresolved. The CDR3 consists of 15 residues. Germline lookup yields CDR1 SQVTM and CDR2 ANQGSEA. The CDR3 DNA sequence: TGCAGCGCTCGGGCGGGATGGGGAATGAACACTGAAGCCTTCTTT. Amino acid sequence: CSARAGWGMNTEAFF. The variable domain in full, completed from reference TRBV29-1 and TRBJ1-1, reads SAVISQKPSRDICQRGTSLTIQCQVDSQVTMMFWYRQQPGQSLTLIATANQGSEATYESGFVIDKFPISRPNLTFSTLTVSNMSPEDSSIYLCSARAGWGMNTEAFFGQGTRLTVV.

For this clonotype: Compared with germline, one end of the junction differs, possibly owing to a read error. This rearrangement joins TRBV4-3 to TRBJ2-4; the D call may be TRBD1 or TRBD2 (7 bases each). This CDR3 spans 17 amino acids. Germline V lookup: CDR1 LGHNA, CDR2 YSLEER. The CDR3 nucleotides read TGCGCCAGCAGCTTGGGAGGGACAGACCTAACTAAAAACAATCAGTACTTC. This translates into CASSLGGTDLTKNNQYF.

In regard to this clonotype: The germline gene is not matched at one end of the junction; a read error may be the cause. This chain uses TRBV6-4 with TRBJ1-5, with 7 positions matching TRBD1. This CDR3 is 13 amino acids long. Germline V lookup: CDR1 MRHNA, CDR2 SNTAGT. The CDR3: CASIDRDGQPQHF. DNA for the CDR3: TGTGCCAGCATTGACAGGGATGGACAGCCCCAGCATTTT.

This clonotype has at least ten counts. The rearrangement uses TRBV5-8 and TRBJ2-2; no clear D. V was cut by 8 bases and J by 0 bases, with 11 bases left in between. Germline assignment: CDR1 SGHTS and CDR2 YDEGEE. The CDR3 extends over 14 amino acids. CDR3 in amino acids: CASGENANTGELFF. In nucleotides, the CDR3 is TGTGCCAGTGGAGAGAACGCGAACACCGGGGAGCTGTTTTTT.

V and J are TRBV11-2 and TRBJ2-7; TRBD1 is a possible D gene (5 bases). The CDR3 sequence is 15 residues long. The germline CDR1 and CDR2 sequences are SGHAT and FQNNGV. Trimming took off 2 bases at V and 5 bases at J, with 16 bases between the two ends. CDR3 bases: TGTGCCAGCAGCTTATCGGCAGGGCTTTCAGACGAGCAGTACTTC. Amino acid sequence: CASSLSAGLSDEQYF.

In the case of this clonotype: This could be a read error, since a much larger clone is one nucleotide away. J is TRBJ2-3 and V is TRBV6-4; possibly TRBD1 or TRBD2 for D (6 bases each). V shed 8 bases and J shed 6 bases, with 18 bases lying between them. The CDR3 has 14 amino acids. Germline CDR1 MRHNA, CDR2 SNTAGT. The CDR3 DNA is TGTGCCAGCTCACAGGAGGGGGGAAGGGATACGCAGTATTTT. It codes for CASSQEGGRDTQYF.